This TCR beta chain was profiled in a study of regulatory T cells in long-lasting Graves disease. The CDR3 covers 12 residues. V lost 7 bases and J lost 7; bases outside the gene matches: 7. Looked up from germline, CDR1 is DFQATT and CDR2 is SNEGSKA (reference sequence). Construction of TCR beta libraries relied on iRepertoire HTBI primers and on Arm-PCR targeting CDR3 regions. In TCRdb, the multiplex PCR reads were re-called with MiXCR into one record per CDR3 protein. The sample holds over 350,000 distinct CDR3 sequences; roughly 15% are singletons and the top ten take approximately 19%. Time point indicated: newly diagnosed GD, antithyroid drugs for less than 3 months. Following extraction of RNA from PBMCs, that RNA was used to make the TCR library. Guidelines of the American Thyroid Association were used to diagnose Graves' disease. The patients included were those that came from an endocrinology department in Xi'an, China.

The sample was also reused in another study, on T cells in Graves' hyperthyroidism and ophthalmopathy. From that paper: The HTBI set primed first-round TCR CDR3 RT-PCR.

This receptor was taken from a woman aged 45-59 years with Graves disease. The source material was peripheral blood mononuclear cells (PBMCs), sampled at new diagnosis, from a patient treated with antithyroid drugs. The V call is TRBV20-1, the J call TRBJ2-7; 10 bases fit TRBD2. CDR3 sequence reads: CSEAGGRGEQYF. CDR3 bases: TGCAGTGAAGCGGGAGGGCGGGGGGAGCAGTACTTC.